The T cell receptor (beta chain) under discussion was sequenced for a study of tumor-infiltrating lymphocytes in primary liver carcinoma. Study-wide context: The neoplasms were of stage T1-T3 N0M0, with dimensions of roughly 4.2 to 10 cm across. Notes on the study in general: Lesser overlap characterized tumor-adjacent and tumor-blood pairs relative to tumor region pairs.

The CDR3 contains 15 residues. V was cut by 11 bases and J by 5 bases, with 22 bases left in between. In germline, CDR1 is SEHNR, CDR2 FQNEAQ (reference sequence). With 400 to 550 ng total RNA as template and a constant-region primer, TCR beta cDNA was made. A slightly modified ARM-PCR protocol with three nested multiplex PCR rounds produced these TCR beta libraries. The first two PCR rounds used TRBV1-TRBV30 forward primers with a C-beta reverse primer, 10 to 11 cycles each. TCRdb re-derived calls from the multiplex PCR reads in MiXCR, one entry per CDR3 protein. The sample carries about 37,000 distinct CDR3 sequences, 75% recorded once. Taking about 18-30 mg of unsorted bulk tissue, the authors co-extracted RNA and DNA. Through surgical resection, the patients' primary liver carcinoma was treated. Notes on this clonotype: Antigen unknown.

The sample comprised tumor-adjacent normal liver tissue. The source of this sequence is a man between 35 and 55 years old with primary liver carcinoma and hepatitis B virus infection. This chain connects TRBV7-9 to TRBJ2-1; D gene uncertain. The CDR3 loop is CAASDNLSENNEQFF. In DNA form, the CDR3 reads TGTGCCGCCAGTGACAATTTATCCGAAAACAATGAGCAGTTCTTC.